These 29 T cell receptor beta chains were sequenced from one sample in a study of cytomegalovirus exposure and HLA in healthy donors. It was with 60 Vbeta and 13 Jbeta primers that the PCR ran. Clones were read by immunoSEQ multiplex PCR, and TCRdb kept only the in-frame ones, dropping some. The sample lists some 95,000 clones, 78% occurring once. Sequenced material: PBMCs. These receptors all come from a woman aged 40 to 50 in good health and CMV-seropositive.

This clone has a handful of counts. The rearrangement uses TRBV18 and TRBJ2-7; 9 bases map to TRBD1. This CDR3 region has 15 residues. V trimming: 0 bases; J trimming: 6 bases; junction bases outside the gene matches: 6. In germline, CDR1 is KGHSH, CDR2 LQKENI. In DNA, the CDR3 is TGTGCCAGCTCACCACCGGGGACAGGGAGGGGCGAGCAGTACTTC. Translation gives CASSPPGTGRGEQYF.

This rearrangement joins TRBV19 to TRBJ2-1; 7 bases match TRBD1. Germline assignment: CDR1 LNHDA and CDR2 SQIVND (reference sequence). This CDR3 is 13 amino acids long. V gave up 6 bases and J gave up 9 bases; unmatched junction bases: 8. The DNA of the CDR3 is TGTGCCAGTAGCCTGACAGGGACGACTGAGCAGTTCTTC. It codes for CASSLTGTTEQFF. The entire variable domain, with the rest obtained from reference TRBV19 and TRBJ2-1, is as follows: DGGITQSPKYLFRKEGQNVTLSCEQNLNHDAMYWYRQDPGQGLRLIYYSQIVNDFQKGDIAEGYSVSREKKESFPLTVTSAQKNPTAFYLCASSLTGTTEQFFGPGTRLTVL.

Note on this clone: Since the CDR3 does not end with the conserved phenylalanine or tryptophan, this likely comes from a read error. No DNA is shown, since the ends of the CDR3 on it are uncertain; the CDR3 is the one TCRdb lists. V is TRBV27 and J is TRBJ2-7; whether TRBD1, the table's D call, matches the DNA was not checked. CDR1 and CDR2 (germline): MNHEY, SMNVEV (reference sequence). The CDR3 extends over 10 residues, inclusive of both ends. The CDR3 region is CASSYAPGLG.

This chain links TRBV2 with TRBJ2-1, with TRBD2 identical over 12 bases. The germline V gene encodes CDR1 SNHLY and CDR2 FYNNEI. J was trimmed by 5 bases and V by 8 bases; bases with no gene match: 13. CDR3 length equals 17 residues. The CDR3 bases are TGTGCCAGCGTCTCTCGGACTAGCGGGACGGTCCACAATGAGCAGTTCTTC. Its protein product is CASVSRTSGTVHNEQFF.

The J gene is TRBJ2-3, the V gene TRBV9; D is possibly TRBD2 (6 bases). V shed 3 bases and J shed 0 bases, with 17 bases lying between them. The CDR3 is 17 residues long. Looked up from germline, CDR1 is SGDLS and CDR2 is YYNGEE. CDR3 coding DNA: TGTGCCAGCAGCGAAAGGAGGGTCGGAGCAAGCACAGATACGCAGTATTTT. Translating gives CASSERRVGASTDTQYF.

The chain joins TRBV7-8 to TRBJ1-1, with a weak D call TRBD1 (5 bases). The CDR3 is 12 residues long. Trimming stripped 2 bases from V and 7 bases from J, with 8 bases between. The germline V gene has CDR1 SGHVS and CDR2 FQNEAQ. The CDR3 DNA reads as TGTGCCAGCAGCTTACAGGGAGGTGAAGCTTTCTTT. Encoded protein: CASSLQGGEAFF.

The chain couples TRBV5-1 to TRBJ2-5, with TRBD2 identical over 11 bases. The last part of the DNA fits TRBJ2-7 better; the J call may be wrong. This CDR3 comprises 14 residues. Germline V gives CDR1 SGHRS, CDR2 YFSETQ. The CDR3 loop is CASSDTSGSYEQYF. The CDR3 bases are TGCGCCAGCAGCGATACTAGCGGGAGCTACGAGCAGTACTTC.

This sequence joins TRBV6-6 and TRBJ2-3, with unresolved D. V dropped 7 bases and J dropped 0 bases, with 14 bases sitting between them. CDR1 is MNHNY, CDR2 SVGAGI, per germline (reference sequence). This CDR3 has 15 amino acids. The CDR3 region is CASTPRLQSTDTQYF. CDR3 nucleotide sequence: TGTGCCAGCACCCCTCGTCTCCAGAGCACAGATACGCAGTATTTT.

The chain uses TRBV9 and TRBJ2-3, with TRBD1 matching over 10 bases. Germline assignment: CDR1 SGDLS and CDR2 YYNGEE. This CDR3 contains 15 residues. V shed 4 bases and J 3 bases; nucleotides not matched to a gene: 5. CDR3 bases: TGTGCCAGCAGCAACCGACAGGGGGCGACAGATACGCAGTATTTT. It specifies CASSNRQGATDTQYF.

The gene calls are TRBV19 and TRBJ1-5; no clear D gene. The CDR3 is 13 amino acids. Germline V gene data show CDR1 as LNHDA and CDR2 as SQIVND (reference sequence). The V end was cut by 6 bases, the J end by 7 bases, with 13 bases between. The CDR3 sequence is CASSQGLGQPQHF. For the CDR3, the DNA is TGTGCCAGTAGCCAAGGACTGGGCCAGCCCCAGCATTTT.

This clone has a handful of counts. Other DNA sequences in this specimen translate into the identical CDR3. The chain joins TRBV5-1 to TRBJ2-5; TRBD2 might be the D (6 bases). The CDR3 covers 13 residues. From germline, CDR1 is SGHRS and CDR2 YFSETQ. Deletions cut 1 base from V and 5 bases from J, with 9 bases between. The CDR3: CASSLNGGETQYF. CDR3 nucleotide sequence: TGCGCCAGCAGCTTGAACGGAGGGGAGACCCAGTACTTC.

The chain is built from TRBV10-3 and TRBJ1-2; perhaps TRBD1 as D (5 bases). CDR3 length equals 13 residues. Germline V gene lookup returns CDR1 ENHRY and CDR2 SYGVKD. Trimming cost V 8 bases and J 2 bases, with 12 bases left between them. The CDR3 reads CAIVREGNYGYTF. DNA for the CDR3: TGTGCCATCGTGAGGGAGGGGAACTATGGCTACACCTTC.

The genes are TRBV28 and TRBJ1-4, with D perhaps TRBD1 (6 bases). The V gene's germline CDR1 is MDHEN and CDR2 SYDVKM. V dropped 10 bases and J dropped 3 bases, with 12 bases sitting between them. CDR3 length equals 13 residues. CDR3 protein: CATRTDPNEKLFF. For the CDR3, the DNA is TGTGCCACGCGGACAGACCCTAATGAAAAACTGTTTTTT.

This clone was counted once. The V gene is TRBV18, the J gene TRBJ1-1, with TRBD1 matching 8 bases. Germline trimming cut 4 bases from V and 4 bases from J; bases unmatched to any gene: 14. This CDR3 has 17 residues. The V gene's germline CDR1 is KGHSH and CDR2 LQKENI. CDR3 DNA: TGTGCCAGCTCACTCTTGACCCCGACAGGGGAGGGCACTGAAGCTTTCTTT. Protein: CASSLLTPTGEGTEAFF.

The chain couples TRBV19 to TRBJ2-4; 13 bases match TRBD2. With V trimmed by 6 bases and J by 0 bases, 2 bases remained unmatched. CDR1 LNHDA and CDR2 SQIVND come from the germline V gene (reference sequence). The CDR3 sequence is 16 residues long. The CDR3 bases are TGTGCCAGTAGCGGACTAGCGGGGGTAGCCAAAAACATTCAGTACTTC. This translates into CASSGLAGVAKNIQYF.

This clone appeared once. The genes are TRBV4-2 and TRBJ2-2; TRBD2 matches 9 bases. Germline trimming cut 1 base from V and 4 bases from J; bases unmatched to any gene: 7. The germline CDR1 and CDR2 sequences are LGHNA and YNFKEQ. This CDR3 is built from 17 residues. As DNA, the CDR3 is TGTGCCAGCAGCCAAGTAGCTCTAGCGGGAAGCACCGGGGAGCTGTTTTTT. Protein sequence: CASSQVALAGSTGELFF.

The chain has TRBV6-5 and TRBJ2-7; perhaps TRBD2 as D (5 bases). Per the germline V gene, CDR1 is MNHEY and CDR2 is SVGAGI. Trimming left V 5 bases short and J 3 bases short, with 14 bases between. The CDR3 covers 14 residues. For the CDR3, the DNA is TGTGCCAGCAGTCCCCGGAGGCTTCACTACGAGCAGTACTTC. Encoded protein: CASSPRRLHYEQYF.

V and J are TRBV18 and TRBJ1-5, with 11 bases identical to TRBD1. Unmatched junction bases numbered 3, after V lost 2 bases and J lost 6 bases. From germline, CDR1 is KGHSH and CDR2 LQKENI. This CDR3 is 15 amino acids long. The DNA of the CDR3 is TGTGCCAGCTCACCAGGGGGACAGGGGGTTCAGCCCCAGCATTTT. Translation: CASSPGGQGVQPQHF.

The chain joins TRBV28 to TRBJ1-3; unclear D gene. Germline-derived CDR1 and CDR2 are MDHEN and SYDVKM. Trimming pared 8 bases from V and 5 bases from J, leaving 19 bases between. This CDR3 contains 15 residues. The CDR3 DNA is TGTGCCAGCCTCGGGATTTCTGGGGATCGAAACACCATATATTTT. This encodes CASLGISGDRNTIYF.

The chain carries TRBV19 and TRBJ2-2; tentatively, D is TRBD1 (6 bases). Germline lookup yields CDR1 LNHDA and CDR2 SQIVND (reference sequence). The CDR3 runs 18 residues. V lost 6 bases, J lost 4 bases, and 24 bases lay in between. CDR3 nucleotide sequence: TGTGCCAGTAGAAACCCCACCAGGGGCCGCCTGACCACCGGGGAGCTGTTTTTT. Translating it yields CASRNPTRGRLTTGELFF.

The chain is built from TRBV29-1 and TRBJ2-1; 7 nucleotides match TRBD1. V gave up 6 bases and J gave up 4 bases; unmatched junction bases: 9. The CDR3 spans 14 residues. Germline CDR1 reads SQVTM; CDR2 reads ANQGSEA. The CDR3 loop reads CSVDRDSNYNEQFF. The CDR3 DNA sequence: TGCAGCGTGGACCGGGACAGTAATTACAATGAGCAGTTCTTC.

The gene calls are TRBV4-1 and TRBJ2-3, with D tentatively TRBD2 (6 bases). V dropped 1 base and J dropped 1 base, with 6 bases sitting between them. The CDR3 is made up of 14 amino acids. The germline V gene encodes CDR1 MGHRA and CDR2 YSYEKL. The CDR3 DNA reads as TGCGCCAGCAGCCAAGCGGGAGGCACAGATACGCAGTATTTT. Amino acids: CASSQAGGTDTQYF.

The chain links TRBV5-5 to TRBJ1-1, with D perhaps matching TRBD1 (5 bases). The germline gives CDR1 SGHKS, CDR2 YYEKEE (reference sequence). The CDR3 is made up of 13 amino acids. V was cut by 3 bases and J by 0 bases, with 6 bases left in between. The CDR3 bases are TGTGCCAGCAGCTGGGGGGTGAACACTGAAGCTTTCTTT. Encoded protein: CASSWGVNTEAFF.

In this sample, this clone turned up a few times. The V gene is TRBV29-1, the J gene TRBJ2-5; 10 bases are a match to TRBD2. V trimming: 0 bases; J trimming: 1 base; junction bases outside the gene matches: 2. CDR3 size: 15 residues. In germline, CDR1 is SQVTM, CDR2 ANQGSEA. The CDR3 here is CSVEDWTSGQETQYF. CDR3 bases: TGCAGCGTTGAAGACTGGACTAGCGGCCAAGAGACCCAGTACTTC.

The V call is TRBV9, the J call TRBJ2-5, with D possibly matching TRBD1 (7 bases). Germline loops: CDR1 SGDLS, CDR2 YYNGEE. The germline V and J ends were trimmed by 2 bases and 4 bases, with 15 bases remaining between them. This CDR3 has 15 residues. Here the CDR3 reads CASSVQGGFGETQYF. CDR3 nucleotides: TGTGCCAGCAGCGTCCAGGGGGGTTTTGGAGAGACCCAGTACTTC.

The chain uses TRBV6-1 and TRBJ1-1, with 8 nucleotides matching TRBD1. After removal of 7 bases from V and 1 base from J, the junction contained 5 bases not matched to a gene. CDR1 is MNHNS and CDR2 is SASEGT in the germline V gene. CDR3 length: 14 amino acids. CDR3 protein: CASIWTGKNTEAFF. The CDR3, as DNA: TGTGCCAGCATATGGACAGGGAAGAACACTGAAGCTTTCTTT.

Within the sample, this clone is medium-sized. CDR3 amino acids: CASSHSPNKRDRVNQPQHF. CDR3 sequence (DNA): TGTGCCAGCAGCCATTCCCCAAACAAACGGGACAGGGTCAATCAGCCCCAGCATTTT. The chain recombines TRBV5-6 with TRBJ1-5; TRBD1 matches 9 bases. V shed 4 bases and J 3 bases; nucleotides not matched to a gene: 17. Per the germline V gene, CDR1 is SGHDT and CDR2 is YYEEEE. This CDR3 spans 19 amino acids.

The rearrangement links TRBV19 to TRBJ1-2; 7 nucleotides line up with TRBD1. Germline V CDR1 and CDR2: LNHDA, SQIVND (reference sequence). V gave up 4 bases and J gave up 1 base; unmatched junction bases: 6. The CDR3 has 15 amino acids. In DNA, the CDR3 is TGTGCCAGTAGTACCACCGGGACAGTTAACTATGGCTACACCTTC. Residues: CASSTTGTVNYGYTF. The entire variable domain, with the rest obtained from reference TRBV19 and TRBJ1-2, is as follows: DGGITQSPKYLFRKEGQNVTLSCEQNLNHDAMYWYRQDPGQGLRLIYYSQIVNDFQKGDIAEGYSVSREKKESFPLTVTSAQKNPTAFYLCASSTTGTVNYGYTFGSGTRLTVV.

The chain uses TRBV6-5 and TRBJ2-4; 10 nucleotides align to TRBD1. The V gene end was trimmed by 5 bases and the J gene end by 5 bases; junction bases not matched to a gene: 6. This CDR3 is 15 amino acids long. In germline, CDR1 is MNHEY, CDR2 SVGAGI. CDR3 residues: CASSRQGASENIQYF. CDR3 bases: TGTGCCAGCAGTCGACAGGGGGCATCTGAAAACATTCAGTACTTC.